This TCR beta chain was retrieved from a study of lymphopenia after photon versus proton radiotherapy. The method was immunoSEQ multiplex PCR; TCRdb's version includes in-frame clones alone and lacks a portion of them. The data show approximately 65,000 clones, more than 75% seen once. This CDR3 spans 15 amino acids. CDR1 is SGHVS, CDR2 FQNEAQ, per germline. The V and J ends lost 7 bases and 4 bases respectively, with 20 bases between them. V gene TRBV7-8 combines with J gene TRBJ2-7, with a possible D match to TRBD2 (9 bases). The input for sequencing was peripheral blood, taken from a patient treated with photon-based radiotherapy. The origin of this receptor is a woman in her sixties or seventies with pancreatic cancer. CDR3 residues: CASTQGAGGLYEQYF. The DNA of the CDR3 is TGTGCCAGCACCCAGGGGGCGGGAGGGCTATACGAGCAGTACTTC.